Below are 2 T cell receptor beta chains sequenced from a single sample in a study of cytomegalovirus exposure and HLA in healthy donors. Vbeta (60) and Jbeta (13) primers were used in the PCR. This table comes from immunoSEQ multiplex PCR, and its TCRdb copy is limited to in-frame clones, with some not included. The sample lists some 44,000 clones; approximately 86% were seen once. The sample comprised PBMCs. These receptor sequences come from a woman between 35 and 50 years old in good health and CMV-seropositive.

The V and J genes are TRBV4-1 and TRBJ1-5; no firm D call. Germline-derived CDR1 and CDR2 are MGHRA and YSYEKL. The CDR3 length is 13 residues. Trimming shortened V by 4 bases and J by 7 bases, and 11 bases separated the two germline ends. The CDR3 sequence: CASSPLGGQPQHF. CDR3 DNA sequence: TGCGCCAGCAGCCCCCTAGGTGGCCAGCCCCAGCATTTT.

This rearrangement joins TRBV18 to TRBJ1-5, with 7 bases lining up with TRBD1. This CDR3 is 14 amino acids long. The V gene end was trimmed by 3 bases and the J gene end by 7 bases; junction bases not matched to a gene: 6. The V gene's germline CDR1 is KGHSH and CDR2 LQKENI. CDR3 nucleotides: TGTGCCAGCTCACCGGGGGACAGATACCAGCCCCAGCATTTT. This codes for CASSPGDRYQPQHF.